The present entry profiles one TCR beta chain with its context. The data were obtained in a study of cytomegalovirus exposure and HLA in healthy donors. The CDR3 is 13 residues long. The germline V gene encodes CDR1 SGHNT and CDR2 YENEEA. The germline V and J ends were trimmed by 5 bases and 4 bases, with 10 bases remaining between them. Amplification used 60 Vbeta primers and 13 Jbeta primers. Assay used: immunoSEQ multiplex PCR; TCRdb lists only in-frame clones, some missing. The sample has some 110,000 clones, about 70% seen once. The TCR originated in a female donor in good health and CMV-seronegative. The sequencing input was PBMCs. V gene TRBV11-3 combines with J gene TRBJ2-3; possible D gene TRBD2, 6 bases. The CDR3, as DNA: TGTGCCAGCAGCCCTAGCGAGCCAGATACGCAGTATTTT. The encoded protein is CASSPSEPDTQYF.